These 4 T cell receptor beta chains were all obtained from the same sample, sequenced in a study of CD8 T cells in Susac syndrome. Reverse transcription of about 0.45 to 1 ug RNA was performed with random hexamers. TCRdb processed the immunoSEQ multiplex PCR reads anew with MiXCR; each CDR3 protein has one entry. The sample includes 71,000 or so distinct CDR3 sequences, nearly 96% of them seen just once. Sequences were obtained from CD4+ T cells from PBMCs. These receptors all stem from a human donor with multiple sclerosis.

V usage is TRBV6-1 and J usage is TRBJ1-3, with D unclear. V was pared by 8 bases and J by 3 bases, with 11 bases between. Germline CDR1 is MNHNS and CDR2 is SASEGT. The CDR3 covers 13 residues. CDR3 residues: CASLRSRGNTIYF. The DNA for the CDR3 is TGTGCCAGCCTCCGGAGTCGTGGAAACACCATATATTTT.

The V and J genes are TRBV5-4 and TRBJ1-1, with D maybe TRBD1 (6 bases). V was clipped by 1 base and J by 1 base, with 11 bases between them. The CDR3 is 15 amino acids. Germline V gene lookup returns CDR1 SGHNT and CDR2 YYREEE (reference sequence). The CDR3 reads CASSLLGQPNTEAFF. Here the CDR3 DNA reads TGTGCCAGCAGCTTGCTAGGACAGCCGAACACTGAAGCTTTCTTT. Drawing the rest from reference TRBV5-4 and TRBJ1-1, the complete variable domain is ETGVTQSPTHLIKTRGQQVTLRCSSQSGHNTVSWYQQALGQGPQFIFQYYREEENGRGNFPPRFSGLQFPNYSSELNVNALELDDSALYLCASSLLGQPNTEAFFGQGTRLTVV.

CDR3 DNA: TGTGCCAGCAGGGATCGGACAGGGGGCTTATACGAGCAGTACTTC. It is translated as CASRDRTGGLYEQYF. J is TRBJ2-7 and V is TRBV6-6, with 11 positions matching TRBD1. With 6 bases clipped from V and 4 bases from J, the junction kept 8 bases outside the gene matches. CDR3 length: 15 residues. CDR1 is MNHNY and CDR2 is SVGAGI in the germline V gene (reference sequence).

This chain joins TRBV12-3 or TRBV12-4 and TRBJ2-7; possibly TRBD1 or TRBD2 for D (5 bases each). V lost 3 bases, J lost 6 bases, and 9 bases lay in between. There are 12 residues in the CDR3. CDR3 nucleotides: TGTGCCAGCAGTTTTTTGGGGGTCGAGCAGTACTTC. This encodes CASSFLGVEQYF.